This is a list of T cell receptor beta chains from one sample in a study of blood T cell repertoires in COVID-19. Clones were sequenced by immunoSEQ multiplex PCR, and TCRdb holds only the in-frame ones, with some missing. The data contain fewer than 200,000 clones, more than 60% of them seen just once; the ten biggest clones take up roughly 2.8%. The source material was peripheral blood. The receptors shown here come from a man aged 70-80 years with acute or convalescent COVID-19. Both conserved end residues are part of each CDR3. The D gene is left open where the match is weak. Only part of the rows carry a size: once, few, many, or a class if the clone is expanded.

abundance	v_gene	j_gene	d_gene	CDR3aa	CDR3nt
NA	TRBV11-2	TRBJ2-1	TRBD1	CASSFARTGGNEQFF	TGTGCCAGCAGCTTCGCTCGGACAGGGGGCAATGAGCAGTTCTTC
NA	TRBV24-1	TRBJ1-5	NA	CASREDQPQHF	TGTGCCTCACGGGAGGATCAGCCCCAGCATTTT
NA	TRBV15	TRBJ2-7	NA	CATSSPAWAGYEQYF	TGTGCCACCAGCAGTCCCGCGTGGGCTGGCTACGAGCAGTACTTC
few	TRBV30	TRBJ1-4	NA	CAWSVLAEKLFF	TGTGCCTGGAGTGTATTAGCTGAAAAACTGTTTTTT
few	TRBV5-1	TRBJ1-1	NA	CASSSTTVNTEAFF	TGCGCCAGCAGCTCAACCACGGTGAACACTGAAGCTTTCTTT
once	TRBV11-2	TRBJ2-5	TRBD1	CASSLGQRPQETQYF	TGTGCCAGCAGCCTGGGACAGCGACCCCAAGAGACCCAGTACTTC
NA	TRBV7-2	TRBJ2-3	NA	CASSPRGTDTQYF	TGTGCCAGCAGCCCACGAGGCACAGATACGCAGTATTTT
NA	TRBV18	TRBJ1-1	NA	CASSPLEADQAFF	TGTGCCAGCTCACCACTTGAGGCAGACCAAGCTTTCTTT
NA	TRBV19	TRBJ2-7	TRBD1	CASTGRDRGYEQYF	TGTGCCAGTACCGGACGGGACAGGGGGTACGAGCAGTACTTC
many	TRBV27	TRBJ2-1	NA	CASSQASSYNEQFF	TGTGCCAGCAGCCAAGCTAGCTCCTACAATGAGCAGTTCTTC
once	TRBV28	TRBJ1-1	TRBD1	CASSLPYGTGEGAFF	TGTGCCAGCAGTTTACCGTACGGGACAGGGGAGGGAGCTTTCTTT
NA	TRBV27	TRBJ2-3	TRBD2	CASSLSPPSGSGTDTQYF	TGTGCCAGCAGTTTAAGCCCCCCTAGCGGGAGCGGCACAGATACGCAGTATTTT
NA	TRBV5-1	TRBJ2-5	TRBD1	CASSSGTAETQYF	TGCGCCAGCAGCTCCGGGACAGCAGAGACCCAGTACTTC
many	TRBV7-2	TRBJ2-7	NA	CASSLSSRVLGEQYF	TGTGCCAGCAGCTTATCCTCGAGGGTTCTGGGCGAGCAGTACTTC
NA	TRBV12-3/TRBV12-4	TRBJ1-3	TRBD1	CASSRTGGNTIYF	TGTGCCAGCAGTCGGACAGGCGGAAACACCATATATTTT
NA	TRBV29-1	TRBJ2-1	TRBD2	CSGTSGTYNEQFF	TGCAGCGGGACTAGCGGGACCTACAATGAGCAGTTCTTC
few	TRBV6-5	TRBJ1-1	TRBD1	CASSYSRTGDTEAFF	TGTGCCAGCAGTTACTCCCGGACAGGCGACACTGAAGCTTTCTTT
NA	TRBV25-1	TRBJ2-5	NA	CASSPQGGQETQYF	TGTGCCAGCAGTCCACAGGGTGGCCAAGAGACCCAGTACTTC
NA	TRBV18	TRBJ1-2	NA	CASSPDGGFYGYTF	TGTGCCAGCTCACCAGATGGGGGGTTTTATGGCTACACCTTC
once	TRBV19	TRBJ2-3	TRBD1	CASSLPGQGADTQYF	TGTGCCAGTAGTCTCCCGGGACAGGGTGCAGATACGCAGTATTTT
NA	TRBV6-2/TRBV6-3	TRBJ1-2	TRBD1	CASSYGTGGVGYTF	TGTGCCAGCAGTTACGGGACAGGGGGTGTTGGCTACACCTTC
once	TRBV6-2/TRBV6-3	TRBJ1-4	NA	CASSYPPSTNEKLFF	TGTGCCAGCAGTTATCCCCCCTCAACTAATGAAAAACTGTTTTTT
NA	TRBV5-4	TRBJ2-2	TRBD1	CASSYRQGATGELFF	TGTGCCAGCAGCTACCGACAGGGGGCGACCGGGGAGCTGTTTTTT
medium-sized	TRBV7-2	TRBJ1-1	TRBD1	CASSLRQGDTEAFF	TGTGCCAGCAGCTTAAGGCAGGGGGACACTGAAGCTTTCTTT
NA	TRBV5-6	TRBJ1-2	NA	CASSLGQGLLSTESYGYTF	TGTGCCAGCAGCTTGGGGCAGGGGCTACTCTCAACCGAATCCTATGGCTACACCTTC
NA	TRBV5-1	TRBJ2-4	NA	CASSADEGIQYF	TGCGCCAGCAGCGCCGACGAGGGCATTCAGTACTTC
NA	TRBV28	TRBJ1-2	NA	CASSFNGYTF	TGTGCCAGCAGTTTTAATGGCTACACCTTC
NA	TRBV5-8	TRBJ1-3	NA	CASSLGQLHSGNTIYF	TGTGCCAGCAGCTTGGGACAGCTGCACTCTGGAAACACCATATATTTT
NA	TRBV18	TRBJ2-1	NA	CASSPQAAVQLYNEQFF	TGTGCCAGCTCACCACAGGCAGCGGTTCAACTCTACAATGAGCAGTTCTTC
NA	TRBV25-1	TRBJ1-2	NA	CASSWGANYGYTF	TGTGCCAGCAGTTGGGGAGCTAACTATGGCTACACCTTC
NA	TRBV5-6	TRBJ2-3	NA	CASRFLLSRADTQYF	TGTGCCAGCAGGTTCCTCCTGTCCAGGGCAGACACGCAGTATTTT
NA	TRBV6-2/TRBV6-3	TRBJ2-7	TRBD2	CASSYVSSGILEQYF	TGTGCCAGCAGTTACGTCTCTAGCGGGATCCTCGAGCAGTACTTC
NA	TRBV20-1	TRBJ1-2	NA	CSGGENYGYTF	TGCAGTGGGGGGGAGAACTATGGCTACACCTTC
NA	TRBV12-2	TRBJ1-2	NA	CASRLYQGQGAIQLGYTF	TGTGCAAGTCGCTTATATCAGGGACAGGGGGCTATTCAGCTCGGCTACACCTTC
NA	TRBV15	TRBJ2-7	TRBD2	CATSRGLAGGGEQYF	TGTGCCACCAGCAGAGGCCTAGCGGGAGGCGGAGAGCAGTACTTC
NA	TRBV7-2	TRBJ2-7	NA	CASSGTPPYEQYF	TGTGCCAGCAGCGGGACACCCCCCTACGAGCAGTACTTC
NA	TRBV9	TRBJ2-2	NA	CASSRPKTGSDTGELFF	TGTGCCAGCAGCCGGCCCAAAACAGGGTCTGACACCGGGGAGCTGTTTTTT
few	TRBV6-5	TRBJ1-6	TRBD1	CASSYARTGDSPLHF	TGTGCCAGCAGTTACGCCCGGACAGGGGATTCACCCCTCCACTTT
NA	TRBV18	TRBJ1-3	TRBD1	CASSPDRAGNTIYF	TGTGCCAGCTCACCCGACAGGGCTGGAAACACCATATATTTT
NA	TRBV2	TRBJ1-2	NA	CASSAGLSNYGYTF	TGTGCCAGCAGCGCAGGGTTGAGTAACTATGGCTACACCTTC
NA	TRBV5-4	TRBJ2-3	TRBD2	CASSSGGLGLGDTQYF	TGTGCCAGCAGCAGCGGTGGACTAGGTTTGGGGGATACGCAGTATTTT
NA	TRBV6-5	TRBJ1-2	NA	CASSLGAGEGYGYTF	TGTGCCAGCAGCCTTGGGGCAGGGGAAGGCTATGGCTACACCTTC
NA	TRBV11-3	TRBJ2-1	TRBD2	CASSKGASGSTNEQFF	TGTGCCAGCAGCAAAGGCGCTAGCGGGAGTACTAATGAGCAGTTCTTC
few	TRBV5-1	TRBJ2-7	NA	CASSHGLGGTEQYF	TGCGCCAGCAGCCACGGGTTGGGGGGTACAGAGCAGTACTTC
NA	TRBV7-2	TRBJ2-5	TRBD2	CASSLGAGGFQETQYF	TGTGCCAGCAGCTTAGGTGCGGGAGGCTTTCAAGAGACCCAGTACTTC
NA	TRBV27	TRBJ1-5	NA	CASSSIRGNQPQHF	TGTGCCAGCAGCTCAATACGGGGCAATCAGCCCCAGCATTTT
NA	TRBV11-2	TRBJ2-2	TRBD2	CASSLPCLRGGYTGELFF	TGTGCCAGCAGCTTACCCTGCCTCCGGGGGGGCTACACCGGGGAGCTGTTTTTT
NA	TRBV30	TRBJ2-3	TRBD2	CAWRAAGLTDTQYF	TGTGCCTGGAGAGCAGCGGGGCTCACAGATACGCAGTATTTT
NA	TRBV5-1	TRBJ2-3	NA	CASSFGMNTDTQYF	TGCGCCAGCAGCTTTGGCATGAACACAGATACGCAGTATTTT
NA	TRBV11-3	TRBJ2-1	NA	CASSSRGAKYNEQFF	TGTGCCAGCAGCTCCCGGGGGGCTAAGTACAATGAGCAGTTCTTC